The rows below give T cell receptor beta chains drawn from one sample of a study of PD-L1 blockade in urothelial cancer. Using immunoSEQ multiplex PCR, the repertoire was profiled, and TCRdb retains in-frame clones only, with some absent. Of 41,000 or so clones in the sample, about 85% were seen once. The sample in question was PBMCs, obtained around atezolizumab (anti-PD-L1) treatment. The receptors were sampled from an older man with urothelial cancer. Both conserved end residues are part of each CDR3. A D gene is named only where the DNA matches it firmly. The size field is filled for only some rows; it gives once, few, many or a size class.

v_call	d_call	clone_size	j_call	cdr3_nt	cdr3_aa
TRBV30	NA	few	TRBJ1-5	TGTGCCTGGAGTATCGCCCCGGGACACCGCAATCAGCCCCAGCATTTT	CAWSIAPGHRNQPQHF
TRBV27	NA	once	TRBJ1-1	TGTGCCAGCAGTTTAAATGGCCGAGAAGCTTTCTTT	CASSLNGREAFF
TRBV19	TRBD1	NA	TRBJ2-7	TGTGCCAGTAGAGGGACAGGGACCTACGAGCAGTACTTC	CASRGTGTYEQYF
TRBV9	NA	NA	TRBJ2-1	TGTGCCAGCACCGGGGCGATTAGGGGGGGAAATGAGCAGTTCTTC	CASTGAIRGGNEQFF
TRBV28	TRBD1	NA	TRBJ1-5	TGTGCCAGCAGCCACAGGGGTCTAAATCAGCCCCAGCATTTT	CASSHRGLNQPQHF
TRBV5-1	TRBD1	NA	TRBJ1-2	TGCGCCAGCAGCCCGGACAGGGAAGGCTACACCTTC	CASSPDREGYTF
TRBV2	NA	once	TRBJ1-1	TGTGCCAGCAGGGCGGGGGAGAAAGCTTTCTTT	CASRAGEKAFF
TRBV27	NA	few	TRBJ2-3	TGTGCCAGCAGTGAGGAGGGCAGACTCGACACAGATACGCAGTATTTT	CASSEEGRLDTDTQYF
TRBV29-1	NA	NA	TRBJ2-7	TGCAGCGTTGAAGCCCCCAGGGGACCCACCTACGAGCAGTACTTC	CSVEAPRGPTYEQYF
TRBV28	TRBD2	NA	TRBJ2-1	TGTGCCAGCAGTTTCCGAGGGACTAGACTCTACAATGAGCAGTTCTTC	CASSFRGTRLYNEQFF
TRBV11-2	TRBD1	NA	TRBJ1-2	TGTGCCAGCAGCTTAGACCGCGGGACAGGGAGTCGCTACACCTTC	CASSLDRGTGSRYTF
TRBV7-9	TRBD1	NA	TRBJ2-5	TGTGCCAGCAGCTTAGACAGGGGGACCCAGTACTTC	CASSLDRGTQYF
TRBV18	NA	NA	TRBJ1-1	TGTGCCAGCTCACCACCGATGGGCGCCACTGAAGCTTTCTTT	CASSPPMGATEAFF
TRBV30	NA	NA	TRBJ1-2	TGTGCCTGGAGTGTACGTCGCATCCAGAGCTACACCTTC	CAWSVRRIQSYTF
TRBV10-3	NA	NA	TRBJ1-1	TGTGCCATCAGTGCCCAAACAGGGAACACTGAAGCTTTCTTT	CAISAQTGNTEAFF
TRBV5-4	TRBD2	NA	TRBJ2-7	TGTGCCAGCAGCCCACGGGGGGGAGGCTCCGAGCAGTACTTC	CASSPRGGGSEQYF
TRBV7-9	TRBD1	NA	TRBJ1-1	TGTGCCAGCAGCTTAACAGGGGGGAACACTGAAGCTTTCTTT	CASSLTGGNTEAFF
TRBV5-1	TRBD1	few	TRBJ1-1	TGCGCCAGCAGCCCTGGGACAGTGAACACTGAAGCTTTCTTT	CASSPGTVNTEAFF
TRBV2	TRBD1	few	TRBJ2-2	TGTGCCAGCAGGCTGTCCGGACAGGGGATACCCGGGGAGCTGTTTTTT	CASRLSGQGIPGELFF
TRBV21-1	NA	NA	TRBJ2-7	TGTGCCAGCCTAGATCTTTTCCTACCCCAGCGAAACTCCTACGAGCAGTACTTC	CASLDLFLPQRNSYEQYF
TRBV18	TRBD1	NA	TRBJ1-3	TGTGCCAGCTCAACAGGGGCCGGGGGAAACACCATATATTTT	CASSTGAGGNTIYF
TRBV7-2	NA	few	TRBJ2-5	TGTGCCAGCAGCTTAGGAAGTGCGGGGGAGACCCAGTACTTC	CASSLGSAGETQYF
TRBV18	TRBD2	NA	TRBJ2-2	TGTGCCAGCTCACCATCGGGAGGACTAAACACCGGGGAGCTGTTTTTT	CASSPSGGLNTGELFF
TRBV6-6	TRBD1	NA	TRBJ2-7	TGTGCCAGCAGTCCAGCGACAGGGGCCCCCTACGAGCAGTACTTC	CASSPATGAPYEQYF
TRBV5-1	NA	NA	TRBJ2-5	TGCGCCAGCAGCTTGGATGGGGGTGGAGGGGAGACCCAGTACTTC	CASSLDGGGGETQYF
TRBV5-1	TRBD1	NA	TRBJ2-3	TGCGCCAGCAGCTTGGGCCTAGGGGGGACAGGGCGCACAGATACGCAGTATTTT	CASSLGLGGTGRTDTQYF
TRBV29-1	TRBD2	NA	TRBJ2-7	TGCAGCGTTGCTGGACTAGCGGGAACCACGGACGAGCAGTACTTC	CSVAGLAGTTDEQYF
TRBV13	TRBD2	few	TRBJ2-1	TGTGCCAGTCATCGGGGACTAGCGGACAATGAGCAGTTCTTC	CASHRGLADNEQFF
TRBV7-8	NA	NA	TRBJ2-3	TGTGCCAGCAGCTTAGGACAGTCAGATACGCAGTATTTT	CASSLGQSDTQYF
TRBV28	NA	NA	TRBJ1-2	TGTGCCAGCAGTCGATGGCGAAGACTACTGTATGGCTACACCTTC	CASSRWRRLLYGYTF
TRBV5-1	TRBD1	NA	TRBJ2-4	TGCGCCAGCAGCTTGGCCGCAGGGGGCGAGGTGAACATTCAGTACTTC	CASSLAAGGEVNIQYF
TRBV25-1	TRBD2	NA	TRBJ2-2	TGTGCCAGCAGTGAATCCCAGCGGGAGGGGACCGGGGAGCTGTTTTTT	CASSESQREGTGELFF
TRBV7-9	NA	NA	TRBJ2-5	TGTGCCAGCAGCTCCTCCGGCTGGGGGCTTGAGACCCAGTACTTC	CASSSSGWGLETQYF
TRBV5-1	TRBD1	few	TRBJ2-7	TGCGCCAGCAGCACGGGGACAGGGGGGCAAAACGAGCAGTACTTC	CASSTGTGGQNEQYF
TRBV18	TRBD1	once	TRBJ1-1	TGTGCCAGCTCACGGGACAGGGTCCCCGTGAACACTGAAGCTTTCTTT	CASSRDRVPVNTEAFF
TRBV29-1	NA	NA	TRBJ1-2	TGCAGCGTTCTTTCGGCGAGGCTGGATTCGTATGGCTACACCTTC	CSVLSARLDSYGYTF
TRBV10-3	NA	few	TRBJ2-7	TGTGCCATCAGTGAGGGGGCCCCGGGGGACGAGCAGTACTTC	CAISEGAPGDEQYF
TRBV19	TRBD1	NA	TRBJ2-2	TGTGCCAGTACCGCGACAGGGGCCCCTGCCGGGGAGCTGTTTTTT	CASTATGAPAGELFF
TRBV25-1	TRBD1	NA	TRBJ1-1	TGTGCCAGCAGAGGGACAGCGAACACTGAAGCTTTCTTT	CASRGTANTEAFF
TRBV6-5	NA	once	TRBJ2-5	TGTGCCAGCAGTTACGGACGGGAGCAGACCCAGTACTTC	CASSYGREQTQYF
TRBV5-8	TRBD1	NA	TRBJ1-3	TGTGCCAGCAGCTTTTGGACAGGCCGCTCTGGAAACACCATATATTTT	CASSFWTGRSGNTIYF
TRBV7-6	TRBD2	NA	TRBJ2-1	TGTGCCAGCAGCTTAGCACCCATGACTAGCGGGAGGTACAATGAGCAGTTCTTC	CASSLAPMTSGRYNEQFF
TRBV11-2	NA	NA	TRBJ1-4	TGTGCCAGCAGCTTGGGGCTGACGCTTGCTAATGAAAAACTGTTTTTT	CASSLGLTLANEKLFF
TRBV28	NA	NA	TRBJ2-6	TGTGCCAGCAGTTCTTCTGGTGGGGGGGCGCACACTGGGGCCAACGTCCTGACTTTC	CASSSSGGGAHTGANVLTF
TRBV2	TRBD1	NA	TRBJ1-4	TGTGCCAGCAGTGTGGACAGGGGATACGAAAAACTGTTTTTT	CASSVDRGYEKLFF
TRBV28	NA	NA	TRBJ1-3	TGTGCCAGCCCTCGGACTGCCTCTGGAAACACCATATATTTT	CASPRTASGNTIYF
TRBV5-1	TRBD1	NA	TRBJ2-5	TGCGCCAGCAGCCCACAGGGGTCGCAAGAGACCCAGTACTTC	CASSPQGSQETQYF
TRBV5-1	TRBD1	few	TRBJ1-2	TGCGCCAGCAGCCCTGGACAGGGTTATGGCTACACCTTC	CASSPGQGYGYTF
TRBV5-1	TRBD2	few	TRBJ2-1	TGCGCCAGCAGACTGGGACTAGCGGGAGGGGGAGGGAATGAGCAGTTCTTC	CASRLGLAGGGGNEQFF
TRBV18	NA	NA	TRBJ2-1	TGTGCCAGCTCACCACCTCGACTTAGCGTTCATGAGCAGTTCTTC	CASSPPRLSVHEQFF
TRBV6-5	TRBD2	NA	TRBJ2-7	TGTGCCAGCAGTTACCGCGACGGGAGGGGCTACGAGCAGTACTTC	CASSYRDGRGYEQYF
TRBV5-1	TRBD1	NA	TRBJ2-7	TGCGCCAGCAGCGCCGGGACAGGACTCCGCGAGCAGTACTTC	CASSAGTGLREQYF
TRBV29-1	TRBD2	NA	TRBJ2-1	TGCAGCGTTCGACCCGGGAGGCACAATGAGCAGTTCTTC	CSVRPGRHNEQFF
TRBV2	NA	NA	TRBJ1-5	TGTGCCAGCAGACGGGACATAATCCGCAATCAGCCCCAGCATTTT	CASRRDIIRNQPQHF
TRBV6-6	NA	NA	TRBJ2-1	TGTGCCAGCAGGCCCGACAGACACAATGAGCAGTTCTTC	CASRPDRHNEQFF
TRBV5-1	NA	NA	TRBJ2-3	TGCGCCAGCACGGAGGGAGTCTCTACAGATACGCAGTATTTT	CASTEGVSTDTQYF
TRBV5-1	TRBD2	NA	TRBJ2-2	TGCGCCAGCAGCCTTAGCGGGAGGGCCGATACCGGGGAGCTGTTTTTT	CASSLSGRADTGELFF
TRBV6-6	TRBD2	NA	TRBJ2-3	TGTGCCAGCGTAGTGGCGGGCGGGAGGACTACAGATACGCAGTATTTT	CASVVAGGRTTDTQYF
TRBV10-3	TRBD2	NA	TRBJ2-3	TGTGCCATCAGTTTAGGGACTAGCGAGGCAGATACGCAGTATTTT	CAISLGTSEADTQYF
TRBV5-4	NA	NA	TRBJ1-2	TGTGCCAGCAGCTTGCAGGGCTCGGACTATGGCTACACCTTC	CASSLQGSDYGYTF